This T cell receptor (beta chain) was recorded in a study of high-grade serous ovarian cancer treatment subgroups (dated by TCRdb to about 2021). Notes on the research overall: On average, sequencing produced about 14,000 reads and under 9,000 unique TCR beta rearrangements for each sample. Under a laparoscopic triage algorithm, patients with high-grade serous ovarian cancer were grouped by complete gross resection or by neoadjuvant chemotherapy response, and the study profiled the TCR beta repertoires of these patients. A cohort of some 30 patients was included: 10 with no residual disease after primary surgery (R0), 10 who were excellent NACT responders, and 10 who were poor NACT responders. Each patient contributed one primary tumor and two metastatic tumor samples, giving 90 samples in total.

The roughly 100 tumor samples underwent high-throughput TCR profiling with ImmunoSEQ. In the source study's methods: The repertoire diversity metrics included richness (unique productive sequences), clonality, evenness and relatedness, and the Bhattacharyya coefficient was used to measure similarity between samples. Conclusions stayed consistent in a sensitivity analysis that left out TCRs with fewer than two reads. TCRdb provides this immuneACCESS table in a form limited to in-frame rearrangements. Some clones are lacking; in checked studies, under half of them reflect an unresolved V gene, and why the rest are absent is not known. V, J and clone size are taken as reported in that table, and D and trimming were inferred from the DNA itself. The sample table holds several thousand clones, of which about 66% were seen once. The ten largest account for about 6% of the sample. CDR1 is given as LGHNA and CDR2 as YSLEER, both from the germline V gene. Including cysteine and phenylalanine, the CDR3 has 17 amino acids. CDR3 DNA is the only sequence kept; it has 51 bases, read in frame from the first base. V is cut by 1 base and J by 5 bases, and the space between the germline ends is 18 bases.

Broad study findings and their caveats: Repertoire similarity between tumors of the same patient ranged roughly 0.1 to 0.79, whereas almost no similarity was seen between different patients. TCR clonal relatedness was found to be positively correlated with neoantigen level and, by trend, with copy number variation and mutation load derived from whole-genome sequencing. TCR repertoire analyses focused on CDR3; CDR1 and CDR2 were not analyzed. Spatial information was not captured by bulk tumor TCR sequencing, so insight into HGSC tumor complexity and diversity was limited.

Collection of tumor samples took place before definitive surgery or chemotherapy. Genomic DNA was extracted by the MD Anderson Biospecimen Extraction Resource, and TCR sequencing was done by the MD Anderson Cancer Genomics Laboratory. As concerns this clone: Its target antigen remains unknown. There are no base qualities to consult, and no much larger clone falls within one base.

The sequence was collected from a human donor with high-grade serous ovarian cancer. Here the chain combines TRBV4-3 and TRBJ2-1; no D gene call is confident. The sample was tumor tissue. The DNA sequence is as follows: TGCGCCAGCAGCCAAGGGGTGATGCTTTCCCCCGACAATGAGCAGTTCTTC. Its protein reads: CASSQGVMLSPDNEQFF.